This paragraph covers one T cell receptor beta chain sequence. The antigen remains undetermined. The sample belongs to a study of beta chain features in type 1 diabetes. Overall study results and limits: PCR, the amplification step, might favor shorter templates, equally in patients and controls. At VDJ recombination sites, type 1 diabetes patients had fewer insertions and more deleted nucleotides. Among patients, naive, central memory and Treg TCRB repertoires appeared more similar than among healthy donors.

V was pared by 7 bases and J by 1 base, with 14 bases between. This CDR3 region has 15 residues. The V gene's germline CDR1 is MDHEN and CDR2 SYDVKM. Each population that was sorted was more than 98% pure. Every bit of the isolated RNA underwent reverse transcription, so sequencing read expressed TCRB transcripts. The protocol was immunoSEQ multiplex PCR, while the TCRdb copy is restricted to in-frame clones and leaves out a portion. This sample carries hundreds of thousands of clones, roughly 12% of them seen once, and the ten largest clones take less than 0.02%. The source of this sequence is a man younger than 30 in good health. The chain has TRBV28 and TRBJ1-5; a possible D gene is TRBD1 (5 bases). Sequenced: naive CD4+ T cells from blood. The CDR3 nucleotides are TGTGCCAGCATCCCTGGCGGGGGAAGCAATCAGCCCCAGCATTTT. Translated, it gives CASIPGGGSNQPQHF.